The 7 T cell receptor beta chains below were found in one sample sequenced in a study of blood T cell repertoires in COVID-19. Method: immunoSEQ multiplex PCR; TCRdb's copy keeps in-frame clones and lacks some. The table includes around 270,000 clones, around 88% detected once. The sequenced sample was peripheral blood. These receptors were obtained from a man aged 35-49 years with acute or convalescent COVID-19.

This chain connects TRBV20-1 to TRBJ2-7; D not resolved. The germline V and J ends were trimmed by 1 base and 7 bases, with 8 bases remaining between them. There are 11 residues in the CDR3. CDR1 is DFQATT and CDR2 is SNEGSKA in the germline V gene (reference sequence). The CDR3 spells CSARVVSEQYF. The CDR3, as DNA: TGCAGTGCTAGAGTAGTTAGTGAGCAGTACTTC.

V and J are TRBV12-3 or TRBV12-4 and TRBJ1-1; weak D call: TRBD1 (5 bases). Trimming took off 2 bases at V and 10 bases at J, with 14 bases between the two ends. CDR3 length: 13 residues. The CDR3 is CASSLSGALGAFF. Here the CDR3 DNA reads TGTGCCAGCAGTTTATCTGGGGCCTTAGGAGCTTTCTTT.

The genes are TRBV5-4 and TRBJ1-2; D is uncertain. CDR3 length: 13 amino acids. V was trimmed by 5 bases and J by 2 bases, leaving 10 bases between them. Germline lookup yields CDR1 SGHNT and CDR2 YYREEE (reference sequence). In nucleotides, the CDR3 is TGTGCCAGCAGACTTCAGAGGAACTATGGCTACACCTTC. Translating gives CASRLQRNYGYTF.

The chain employs TRBV7-8 and TRBJ2-7, with 7 bases fitting TRBD2. CDR3 length equals 15 residues. Per the germline V gene, CDR1 is SGHVS and CDR2 is FQNEAQ. The V segment lost 5 bases and the J segment 5 bases; nucleotides outside the gene matches: 12. CDR3 DNA sequence: TGTGCCAGCAGCCCCCGGCGGGGGATCAAGAACGAGCAGTACTTC. This sequence encodes CASSPRRGIKNEQYF.

J is TRBJ2-1 and V is TRBV5-6; D perhaps matches TRBD1 (6 bases). This CDR3 comprises 15 residues. Germline CDR1 reads SGHDT; CDR2 reads YYEEEE. V was clipped by 3 bases and J by 0 bases, with 10 bases between them. The CDR3 region is CASSSRTVSYNEQFF. CDR3 coding DNA: TGTGCCAGCAGCTCCCGGACAGTCTCCTACAATGAGCAGTTCTTC. The full variable domain, completed using reference TRBV5-6 and TRBJ2-1, is DAGVTQSPTHLIKTRGQQVTLRCSPKSGHDTVSWYQQALGQGPQFIFQYYEEEERQRGNFPDRFSGHQFPNYSSELNVNALLLGDSALYLCASSSRTVSYNEQFFGPGTRLTVL.

This clone appeared a single time. The V gene is TRBV19, the J gene TRBJ2-2; D is unclear. The CDR3 extends over 14 amino acids. Germline V gene sequence: CDR1 LNHDA, CDR2 SQIVND (reference sequence). Trimming took 5 bases from V and 8 from J, leaving 15 bases between them. CDR3 in amino acids: CASSLIGRRGELFF. The CDR3 DNA reads as TGTGCCAGTAGTTTAATTGGGCGCCGAGGGGAGCTGTTTTTT.

The chain couples TRBV3-1 (or the pseudogene TRBV3-2) to TRBJ1-2; the D gene is possibly TRBD1 (5 bases). Germline-derived CDR1 and CDR2 are LGHDT and YNNKEL (reference sequence). This CDR3 spans 15 amino acids. The germline V and J ends were trimmed by 1 base and 4 bases, with 13 bases remaining between them. This CDR3 reads CASSQGGAGPYGYTF. The CDR3 bases are TGTGCCAGCAGCCAAGGGGGCGCGGGACCCTATGGCTACACCTTC.